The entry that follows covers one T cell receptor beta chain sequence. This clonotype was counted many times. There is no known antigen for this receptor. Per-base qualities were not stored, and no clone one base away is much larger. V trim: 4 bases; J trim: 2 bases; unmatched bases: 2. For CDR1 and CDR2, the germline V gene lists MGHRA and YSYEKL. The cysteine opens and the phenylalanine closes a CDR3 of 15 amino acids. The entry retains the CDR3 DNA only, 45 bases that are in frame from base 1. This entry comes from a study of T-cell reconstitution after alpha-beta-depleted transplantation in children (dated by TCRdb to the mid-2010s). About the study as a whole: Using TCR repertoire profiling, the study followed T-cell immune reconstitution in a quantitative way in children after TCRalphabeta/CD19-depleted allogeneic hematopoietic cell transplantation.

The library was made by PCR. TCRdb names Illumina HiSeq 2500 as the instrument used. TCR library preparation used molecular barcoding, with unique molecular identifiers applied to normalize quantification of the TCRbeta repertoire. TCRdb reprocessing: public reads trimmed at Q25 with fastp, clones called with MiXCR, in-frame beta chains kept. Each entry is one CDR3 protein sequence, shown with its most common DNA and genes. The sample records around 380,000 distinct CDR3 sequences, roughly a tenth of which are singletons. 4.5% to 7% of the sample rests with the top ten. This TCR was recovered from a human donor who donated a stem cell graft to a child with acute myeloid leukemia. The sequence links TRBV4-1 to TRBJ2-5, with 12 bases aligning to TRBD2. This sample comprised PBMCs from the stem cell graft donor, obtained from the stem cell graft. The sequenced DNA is TGCGCCAGCAGCCGCGGGACTAGCGGGCAAGAGACCCAGTACTTC. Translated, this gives CASSRGTSGQETQYF.